The rows below give T cell receptor beta chains drawn from one sample of a study of beta chain features in type 1 diabetes. Generated by immunoSEQ multiplex PCR, the TCRdb table keeps only in-frame clones and is missing some. In the table there are about 360,000 clones, roughly 12% of which are singletons. The sequencing sample was made of naive CD4+ T cells from blood. Receptors originate from a man aged 18 to 30 in good health. The CDR3 runs from the conserved cysteine through the conserved F or W. The D gene is left open where the match is weak. Some rows mark clone size as missing; the rest say once, few, many or name a class of expanded clone.

j_gene	v_gene	d_gene	abundance	CDR3nt	CDR3aa
TRBJ1-1	TRBV10-3	.	.	TGTGCCATCAGTGGCACCTACGAAGGGGGTGAAGCTTTCTTT	CAISGTYEGGEAFF
TRBJ1-2	TRBV7-2	.	few	TGTGCCAGCAGCCCCTCCCCGGGGATCGGCTACACCTTC	CASSPSPGIGYTF
TRBJ2-3	TRBV9	TRBD2	few	TGTGCCAGCAGCCTCGCGGGGGATTCTAGCACAGATACGCAGTATTTT	CASSLAGDSSTDTQYF
TRBJ1-4	TRBV18	TRBD1	few	TGTGCCAGCTCACCGGGGACAGTGAATGAAAAACTGTTTTTT	CASSPGTVNEKLFF
TRBJ2-6	TRBV4-3	.	few	TGCGCCAGCAGCCAAGATGTTTTCGGCTCTGGGGCCAACGTCCTGACTTTC	CASSQDVFGSGANVLTF
TRBJ1-2	TRBV9	.	.	TGTGCCAGCAGCGTAGGGCCAGGGCTAGTGGGCTACACCTTC	CASSVGPGLVGYTF
TRBJ2-1	TRBV30	TRBD2	few	TGTGCCTGGAGTTTAGCGGGAGGCCTCTACAATGAGCAGTTCTTC	CAWSLAGGLYNEQFF
TRBJ1-5	TRBV9	.	.	TGTGCCAGCAGCGTAGAAGGGGGAAATCAGCCCCAGCATTTT	CASSVEGGNQPQHF
TRBJ1-2	TRBV13	.	.	TGTGCCAGCAGCTTATACAGGGAAACGTATGGCTACACCTTC	CASSLYRETYGYTF
TRBJ1-1	TRBV15	TRBD1	.	TGTGCCACCAGCAGAGATGATTTACTGGACAGGGGGCTTGGTGAAGCTTTCTTT	CATSRDDLLDRGLGEAFF
TRBJ2-7	TRBV28	TRBD2	once	TGTGCCAGCAGTCATGGGACTAGCGGGGCCTACGAGCAGTACTTC	CASSHGTSGAYEQYF
TRBJ2-1	TRBV29-1	TRBD2	few	TGCAGCGTTACCCCTCTACTAGCGGGGGGGCCATACAATGAGCAGTTCTTC	CSVTPLLAGGPYNEQFF
TRBJ1-4	TRBV7-2	.	few	TGTGCCAGCAGCCCTCCGACTCCTGGTCCTGAAAAACTGTTTTTT	CASSPPTPGPEKLFF
TRBJ1-1	TRBV19	.	few	TGTGCCAGTATTCGGGACACCGAAAACACTGAAGCTTTCTTT	CASIRDTENTEAFF
TRBJ1-2	TRBV14	TRBD1	.	TGTGCCAGCAGCCGCCTACCGACAGGGTCCGAGCGTCAGGGTGGCTACACCTTC	CASSRLPTGSERQGGYTF
TRBJ2-5	TRBV9	TRBD2	few	TGTGCCAGCAGCGTAGCTGTCGCTGCGGGGGGGAGGGAGACCCAGTACTTC	CASSVAVAAGGRETQYF
TRBJ2-5	TRBV4-1	TRBD1	few	TGCGCCAGCAGCCACCCGCCGGGACAGGGTCCAGAGACCCAGTACTTC	CASSHPPGQGPETQYF
TRBJ2-7	TRBV6-5	TRBD2	.	TGTGCCAGCAGTTACGGGCTAGCGGTGGTCTACGAGCAGTACTTC	CASSYGLAVVYEQYF
TRBJ2-3	TRBV30	TRBD1	few	TGTGCCTGGGCGCCCAGGGGGCTTAGCACAGATACGCAGTATTTT	CAWAPRGLSTDTQYF
TRBJ2-2	TRBV10-3	TRBD1	.	TGTGCCATCAGTTGGGGACAGGGAAACGGGGAGCTGTTTTTT	CAISWGQGNGELFF
TRBJ1-1	TRBV18	.	few	TGTGCCAGCGACATGGGAGGGGGGGTGAACACTGAAGCTTTCTTT	CASDMGGGVNTEAFF